This T cell receptor (beta chain) was identified during a study of cytomegalovirus exposure and HLA in healthy donors. Across the whole study: Tens of millions of unique TCRs from HLA-typed donors made up an early data release.

Germline V gives CDR1 SGHRS, CDR2 YFSETQ. Losses at the gene ends were 2 bases for V and 3 bases for J; bases not matched to a gene: 2. This CDR3 has 15 amino acids. Each donor's status was that of a healthy bone marrow donor. This clone has just a few counts. PCR was performed using 60 Vbeta and 13 Jbeta primers. The data were produced by immunoSEQ multiplex PCR, yet TCRdb's version contains in-frame clones alone and is incomplete. Counted here are roughly 180,000 clones, about 9% occurring once; the ten biggest clones make up approximately 1.5%. The TCR was taken from a woman aged 30 to 39 in good health and CMV-seropositive. The chain links TRBV5-1 to TRBJ2-2; 9 nucleotides agree with TRBD2. The source material was PBMCs. The CDR3 loop reads CASSLLAGDTGELFF. The CDR3 coding sequence is TGCGCCAGCAGCTTATTAGCGGGAGACACCGGGGAGCTGTTTTTT.